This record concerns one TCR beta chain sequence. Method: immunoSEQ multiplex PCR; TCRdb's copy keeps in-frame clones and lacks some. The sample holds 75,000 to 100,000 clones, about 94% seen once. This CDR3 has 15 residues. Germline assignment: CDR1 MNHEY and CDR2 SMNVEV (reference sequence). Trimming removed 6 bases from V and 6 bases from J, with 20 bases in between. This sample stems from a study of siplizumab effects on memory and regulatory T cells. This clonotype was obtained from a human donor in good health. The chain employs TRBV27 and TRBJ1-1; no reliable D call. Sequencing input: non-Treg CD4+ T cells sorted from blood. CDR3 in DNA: TGTGCCAGCAGGGACGTCTCCCTTGGAAGCTCTGAAGCTTTCTTT. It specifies CASRDVSLGSSEAFF.